What follows is one TCR beta chain and its context. Its target is not known. This CDR3 is built from 14 residues. Looked up from germline, CDR1 is SNHLY and CDR2 is FYNNEI. V was pared by 4 bases and J by 7 bases, with 14 bases between. These data come from a study of response to subunit inactivated influenza vaccine. Whole-study findings and limits: Authors suggested that a seasonal influenza vaccination recruits few new T cells each time.

Via MiXCR, TCRdb re-called the RT-PCR reads, giving one row per CDR3 protein. This sample carries around 190,000 distinct CDR3 sequences, around an eighth of them seen once, and the ten largest clones take 26%. The sequenced sample was CD8+ T cells sorted from PBMCs, obtained 5 days after vaccination. The rearrangement uses TRBV2 and TRBJ1-5, with unresolved D. The source of this sequence is a man aged 45-60 years who received an inactivated influenza vaccine. The CDR3 here is CASSVRQIGQPQHF. CDR3 in DNA: TGTGCCAGCAGTGTTCGACAAATCGGACAGCCCCAGCATTTT.